This T cell receptor beta chain was recorded in a study of identical twins. CDR3 length: 18 amino acids. Trimming took off 2 bases at V and 5 bases at J, with 24 bases between the two ends. Germline V gene lookup returns CDR1 SGHRS and CDR2 YFSETQ. Study outcomes and limitations: Invariant T cells like MAIT and iNKT could partly confound the zero-insertion analyses.

There are many counts of this clonotype. The antigen is undetermined. The cDNA had a unique molecular identifier and a template-switch universal primer site. MiXCR was run by TCRdb on the 5' RACE reads, yielding one entry per CDR3 protein. The sample includes 450,000 to 650,000 distinct CDR3 sequences, 7.5% to 10% of them seen just once. The sample was also reused in another study, on yellow fever vaccine responses in identical twins. That source adds: After vaccination, twins' T cell response reportedly seemed partly convergent, partly personalized.

Input material: PBMCs. The chain has TRBV5-1 and TRBJ2-3; the D gene is possibly TRBD2 (7 bases). The receptor was isolated from a woman aged 18-30 years in good health. The chain's CDR3 is CASSFTPVRGAGGDTQYF. CDR3 sequence (DNA): TGCGCCAGCAGCTTCACTCCCGTACGGGGGGCCGGAGGAGATACGCAGTATTTT.